This T cell receptor beta chain comes out of a study of spatial heterogeneity in lung cancer. The CDR3 sequence is 16 residues long. Looked up from germline, CDR1 is SGHRS and CDR2 is YFSETQ. V lost 4 bases and J lost 4; bases outside the gene matches: 6. This clonotype was counted many times. Its antigen is undetermined. This beta chain turned up in a library designed for alpha chains; as an off-target read, its abundance says little. Carried by each TCR cDNA molecule was a unique molecular identifier. TCRdb re-called the 5' RACE reads with MiXCR, one entry per CDR3 protein. In the table there are around 13,000 distinct CDR3 sequences, about 4.6% of which are singletons. Findings and caveats of the study: The number of expanded tumor alpha and beta chains correlated with mutation number.

Time point here: sample taken at primary tumor resection. Samples were donated by 72 untreated early-stage non-small cell lung cancer patients. Whole RNA came from tumor, nontumor lung or frozen PBMC and was sequenced without being sorted. The sequences come from lung tumor tissue, collected at surgery. The J gene is TRBJ2-1, the V gene TRBV5-1; 12 bases match TRBD2. This sequence originates from a male donor with early-stage non-small cell lung cancer. The CDR3 reads CASSRTSGAGYNEQFF. CDR3 bases: TGCGCCAGCAGCCGGACTAGCGGGGCCGGGTACAATGAGCAGTTCTTC.